The 6 T cell receptor beta chains below come from one sample, sequenced in a study of OX40 agonist ivuxolimab in advanced cancers. Libraries were prepared by immunoSEQ multiplex PCR; TCRdb keeps only in-frame clonotypes and omits some of them. This table holds about 79,000 clones, 70% to 85% found once. The sequencing used CD4+ or CD8+ T cells sorted from blood, collected in a trial of the OX40 agonist ivuxolimab. The receptors shown here come from an adult with an advanced solid tumor such as melanoma, head and neck, liver or kidney cancer.

V and J are TRBV7-9 and TRBJ2-1, with D maybe TRBD1 (5 bases). The V gene lost 6 bases and the J gene lost 3 bases, with 9 bases spanning the gap. The CDR3 totals 13 residues. Germline-derived CDR1 and CDR2 are SEHNR and FQNEAQ (reference sequence). The chain's CDR3 is CASRDTYYNEQFF. The DNA for the CDR3 is TGTGCCAGCAGGGACACGTACTACAATGAGCAGTTCTTC.

V is TRBV5-1 and J is TRBJ2-1; tentative D call: TRBD2 (6 bases). The CDR3 runs to 15 residues. The germline gives CDR1 SGHRS, CDR2 YFSETQ. The V gene lost 4 bases and the J gene lost 7 bases, with 18 bases spanning the gap. CDR3 in DNA: TGCGCCAGCAGCGAGGCATTATGGGGGGATAATGAGCAGTTCTTC. It is translated as CASSEALWGDNEQFF.

The CDR3 region has the DNA TGTGCCTGGAGATTAACCGGGACAGGGTTCACAGATACGCAGTATTTT. This codes for CAWRLTGTGFTDTQYF. The rearrangement joins TRBV30 to TRBJ2-3; 9 nucleotides agree with TRBD1. The V gene end was trimmed by 3 bases and the J gene end by 2 bases; junction bases not matched to a gene: 9. This CDR3 is built from 16 residues. Germline V gene sequence: CDR1 GTSNPN, CDR2 SVGIG (reference sequence).

The chain has TRBV11-1 and TRBJ2-7; D is ambiguous. In germline, CDR1 is SGHAT, CDR2 FQDESV (reference sequence). The V and J ends lost 5 bases and 2 bases respectively, with 16 bases between them. This CDR3 contains 15 residues. For the CDR3, the DNA is TGTGCCAGCAGCCCCACACCGGAAGTAACCTACGAGCAGTACTTC. Translation: CASSPTPEVTYEQYF. The complete variable domain, with remaining parts taken from reference TRBV11-1 and TRBJ2-7, reads EAEVAQSPRYKITEKSQAVAFWCDPISGHATLYWYRQILGQGPELLVQFQDESVVDDSQLPKDRFSAERLKGVDSTLKIQPAELGDSAMYLCASSPTPEVTYEQYFGPGTRLTVT.

The rearrangement joins TRBV9 to TRBJ2-3, with D maybe TRBD2 (6 bases). The CDR3 totals 15 residues. The germline gives CDR1 SGDLS, CDR2 YYNGEE. Deletions cut 0 bases from V and 0 bases from J, with 8 bases between. The CDR3 bases are TGTGCCAGCAGCGTAGGGAGCGGGAGCACAGATACGCAGTATTTT. Its protein is CASSVGSGSTDTQYF.

V gene TRBV11-1 combines with J gene TRBJ2-5; 8 bases map to TRBD2. With the DNA end fitting TRBJ2-7 better, the J assignment may be wrong. Germline V gives CDR1 SGHAT, CDR2 FQDESV (reference sequence). This CDR3 has 14 amino acids. The CDR3 coding sequence is TGTGCCAGCAGAGCGGGGGTCATGAACAACGAGCAGTACTTC. This sequence encodes CASRAGVMNNEQYF.